This T cell receptor (beta chain) appears in the sequencing data of a study of shared clonotypes between healthy human individuals (dated by TCRdb to about 2020). Regarding the complete study: A few men and a couple of women, aged 18 to 49 years, made up the cohort. Leukapheresis yielded between about 0.94 and 10 billion PBMCs per donor. Libraries were prepared and TCR repertoires were sequenced by different laboratories using diverse techniques, in order to increase sequencing depth and limit assay-specific biases. To estimate repertoire size and how much clonotype sharing occurs between individuals, the study deeply sequenced the blood TCR repertoires of five healthy adults. For each donor, CD4 naive and CD4 memory were each given three plates, CD8 naive was given two plates, and CD8 memory was given one plate. Study-wide conclusions, independent of this receptor: Larger estimated clonotype richness was generally found for naive subsets than for memory subsets. Incomplete sequencing was indicated by rarefaction of sorted-subset datasets, despite the large sequencing depth. Sampling was restricted to blood, and TCR repertoires in tissues likely differ from the TCR repertoires found in blood. Clonotypes shared by all four sorted-subset donors showed higher generation probabilities than non-shared clonotypes. Because the study included a small number of donors, the genetic and exposure-history diversity represented was limited. Pairwise subsampling led to the expectation that sequencing depth would affect the degree of clonotype sharing among donors. Around 5.4% of naive CD4, roughly 3.5% of naive CD8, 2% to 2.5% of memory CD4, and 0.4% of memory CD8 clonotypes were shared across a few donors.

Trimming removed 8 bases from V and 4 bases from J, leaving 11 bases between the germline ends. CDR1 and CDR2 are drawn from the germline V gene: MNHEY, SVGAGI. CDR3 length: 13 amino acids, cysteine to phenylalanine. The entry retains the CDR3 DNA only, 39 bases that are in frame from base 1. This clone showed up just once. What antigen it recognizes has not been identified. No base qualities exist here, and no much larger clone lies one base off it. The donors were healthy, HIV-negative adults with no recently reported acute infections or vaccinations. Every donor was a Caucasian adult living in Nashville, Tennessee, USA. Magnetic negative selection was used to enrich CD4+ T cells, after which naive cells were positively selected on CD45RA and the negative fraction became the memory subset. Blood was obtained by leukapheresis, after which PBMCs were separated by Ficoll-Histopaque density gradient centrifugation and cryopreserved in liquid nitrogen vapor phase. Analytical flow cytometry was used to check the purity and quantity of each magnetically sorted T cell population. Genomic DNA was isolated from each sorted fraction and quantified by UV absorbance on a Nanodrop 2000c.

Using the deep immunoSEQ assay, multiplex PCR amplified TCR CDR3 regions from genomic DNA. For each cell subset, the extracted genomic DNA was distributed evenly across all wells of several immunoSEQ 96-well plates, and each plate served as one replicate. For sorted subsets, each replicate PCR was loaded with 200 to 250 ng genomic DNA, equivalent to 30,000 or so T cell genomes. The purified libraries were quantified using a Qubit 3.0 fluorometer, sized with a Bioanalyzer 2100, and then quantified again using the KAPA Library Quantification kit. Every immunoSEQ 96-well plate was sequenced on a dedicated single-read 150-cycle Illumina NextSeq 550 flow cell. The study's processing was this. Because only junctional sequences without quality scores were contained in the immunoSEQ output, filtering matching that applied to full-length reads could not be performed. To assign V/J genes and CDR3, sequences were annotated using PyIR, a Python wrapper for IgBLAST v1.9, with IMGT germline references. Reads with weak V/J assignments (E-value above 1e-6), missing CDR3, stop codons, out-of-frame junctions, or ambiguous translated residues were removed. V3J clonotypes were defined as sequences sharing an identical inferred V gene, J gene, and CDR3 amino acid sequence. To compute the percentage overlap between repertoires, the number of shared unique clonotypes was divided by the size of the smaller repertoire. Three approaches were used to assess repertoire richness: RTK rarefaction, the Chao1 estimator, and Recon v2.1 estimates of unobserved clonotypes. For all TCRbeta clonotypes obtained by the gDNA method from several donors, generation probabilities were computed with OLGA. TCRdb provides this immuneACCESS table in a form limited to in-frame rearrangements. Some clones are lacking; in checked studies, under half of them reflect an unresolved V gene, and why the rest are absent is not known. D and trimming come from the DNA, and the V and J calls and clone size come from that table. The sample includes roughly 2.2 million clones, with around 90% observed a single time. Around 0.38% of the sample comes from the top ten.

The sequence is built from TRBV6-5 and TRBJ2-2, with the D segment identity uncertain. This receptor was obtained from a man aged 18 to 29 in good health. Some clones in this sample may be carry-over from other donors' samples. The sample was naive CD4+ T cells from PBMCs. This sample's cell subset or site label indicates: CD45RA+ positively selected. The nucleotide sequence reads as follows: TGTGCCAGCTCCTCTCGTGGCACCGGGGAGCTGTTTTTT. Its translation reads: CASSSRGTGELFF.